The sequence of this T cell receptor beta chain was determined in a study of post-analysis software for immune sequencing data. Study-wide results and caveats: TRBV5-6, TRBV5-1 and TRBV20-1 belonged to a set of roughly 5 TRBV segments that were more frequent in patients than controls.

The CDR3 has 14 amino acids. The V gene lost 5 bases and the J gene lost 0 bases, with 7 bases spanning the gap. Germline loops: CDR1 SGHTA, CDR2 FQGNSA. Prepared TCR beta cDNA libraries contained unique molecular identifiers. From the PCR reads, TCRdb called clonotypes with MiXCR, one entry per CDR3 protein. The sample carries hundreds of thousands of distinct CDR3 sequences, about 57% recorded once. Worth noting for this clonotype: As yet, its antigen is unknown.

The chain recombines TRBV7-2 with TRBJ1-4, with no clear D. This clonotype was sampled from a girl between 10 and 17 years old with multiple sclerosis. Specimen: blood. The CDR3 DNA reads TGTGCCAGCAGCCCCTACGCAACTAATGAAAAACTGTTTTTT. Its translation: CASSPYATNEKLFF.